This T cell receptor (beta chain) came from a study of shared T cell receptors in the human thymus. This clone has only one observation. The CDR3 extends over 15 amino acids. Germline V lookup: CDR1 SNHLY, CDR2 FYNNEI. V was cut by 6 bases and J by 5 bases, with 19 bases left in between. Only in-frame clones appear in the TCRdb table, and some are missing; sequencing was by immunoSEQ multiplex PCR. The sample yields more than 300,000 clones, about 95% seen once. The TCR sequence derives from a human donor. The V call is TRBV2, the J call TRBJ2-5, with D hard to call. The sequencing sample was made of thymocytes. CDR3 region: CASSLQTPLRETQYF. In DNA, the CDR3 is TGTGCCAGCAGCCTCCAAACCCCTTTGAGGGAGACCCAGTACTTC. Filled out from reference TRBV2 and TRBJ2-5, the complete variable domain reads EPEVTQTPSHQVTQMGQEVILRCVPISNHLYFYWYRQILGQKVEFLVSFYNNEISEKSEIFDDQFSVERPDGSNFTLKIRSTKLEDSAMYFCASSLQTPLRETQYFGPGTRLLVL.